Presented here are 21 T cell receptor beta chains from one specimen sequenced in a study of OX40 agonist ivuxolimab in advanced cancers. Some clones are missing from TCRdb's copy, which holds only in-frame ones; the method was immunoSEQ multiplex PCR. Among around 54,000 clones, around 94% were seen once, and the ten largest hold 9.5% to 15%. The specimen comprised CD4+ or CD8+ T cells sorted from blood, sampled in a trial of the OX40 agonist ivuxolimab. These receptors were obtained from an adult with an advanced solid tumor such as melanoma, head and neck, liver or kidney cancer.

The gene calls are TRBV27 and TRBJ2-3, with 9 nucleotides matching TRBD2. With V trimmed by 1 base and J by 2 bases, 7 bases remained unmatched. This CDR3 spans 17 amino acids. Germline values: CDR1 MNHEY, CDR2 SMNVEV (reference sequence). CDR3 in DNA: TGTGCCAGCAGTTTATTGGGCGGGAGGGGAAACACAGATACGCAGTATTTT. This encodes CASSLLGGRGNTDTQYF.

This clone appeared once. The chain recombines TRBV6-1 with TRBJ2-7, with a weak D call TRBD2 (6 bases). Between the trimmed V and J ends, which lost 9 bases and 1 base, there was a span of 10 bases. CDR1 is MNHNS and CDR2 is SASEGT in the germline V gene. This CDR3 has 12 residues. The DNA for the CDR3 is TGTGCCAGTCGGCGGGAATCCTACGAGCAGTACTTC. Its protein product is CASRRESYEQYF.

CDR3 sequence reads: CASSLAPYSSLPREQYF. CDR3 DNA: TGTGCCAGCAGCTTAGCGCCGTACAGCAGCCTCCCAAGGGAGCAGTACTTC. The rearrangement uses TRBV7-8 and TRBJ2-7; D call uncertain. The V end lost 0 bases, the J end lost 7 bases, and 22 bases lay between the germline ends. The CDR3 has 17 residues. Germline V lookup: CDR1 SGHVS, CDR2 FQNEAQ.

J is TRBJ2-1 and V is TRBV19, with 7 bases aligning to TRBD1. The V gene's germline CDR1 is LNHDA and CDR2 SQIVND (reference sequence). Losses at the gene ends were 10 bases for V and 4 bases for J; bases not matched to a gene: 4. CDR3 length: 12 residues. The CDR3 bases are TGTGCCACCAAGACAGGGTACAATGAGCAGTTCTTC. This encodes CATKTGYNEQFF. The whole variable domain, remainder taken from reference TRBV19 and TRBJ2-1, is DGGITQSPKYLFRKEGQNVTLSCEQNLNHDAMYWYRQDPGQGLRLIYYSQIVNDFQKGDIAEGYSVSREKKESFPLTVTSAQKNPTAFYLCATKTGYNEQFFGPGTRLTVL.

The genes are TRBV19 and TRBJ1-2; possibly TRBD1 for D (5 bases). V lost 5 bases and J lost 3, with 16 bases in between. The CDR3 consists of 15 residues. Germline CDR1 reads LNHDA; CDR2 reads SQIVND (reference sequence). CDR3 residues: CASSLNVGAYYGYTF. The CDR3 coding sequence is TGTGCCAGTAGTCTCAATGTTGGGGCCTACTATGGCTACACCTTC.

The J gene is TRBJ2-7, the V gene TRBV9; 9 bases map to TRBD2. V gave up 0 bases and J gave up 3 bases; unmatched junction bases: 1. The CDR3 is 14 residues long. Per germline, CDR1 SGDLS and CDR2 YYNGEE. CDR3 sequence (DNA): TGTGCCAGCAGCGTAGGGACTAGCGTCTACGAGCAGTACTTC. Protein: CASSVGTSVYEQYF. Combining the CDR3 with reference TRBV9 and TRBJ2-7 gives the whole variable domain DSGVTQTPKHLITATGQRVTLRCSPRSGDLSVYWYQQSLDQGLQFLIQYYNGEERAKGNILERFSAQQFPDLHSELNLSSLELGDSALYFCASSVGTSVYEQYFGPGTRLTVT.

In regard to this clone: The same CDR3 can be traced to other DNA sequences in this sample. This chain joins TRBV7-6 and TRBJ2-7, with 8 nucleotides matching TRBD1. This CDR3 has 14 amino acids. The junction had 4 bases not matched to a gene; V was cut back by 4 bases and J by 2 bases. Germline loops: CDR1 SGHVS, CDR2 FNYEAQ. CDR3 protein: CASSSGTGPYEQYF. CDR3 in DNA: TGTGCCAGCAGCTCCGGGACAGGTCCCTACGAGCAGTACTTC.

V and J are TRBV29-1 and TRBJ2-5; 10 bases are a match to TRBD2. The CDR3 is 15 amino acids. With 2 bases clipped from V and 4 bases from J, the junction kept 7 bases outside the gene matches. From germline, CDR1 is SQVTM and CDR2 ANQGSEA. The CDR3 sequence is CSVELAGDYRETQYF. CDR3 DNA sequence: TGCAGCGTTGAACTAGCGGGAGACTATAGAGAGACCCAGTACTTC.

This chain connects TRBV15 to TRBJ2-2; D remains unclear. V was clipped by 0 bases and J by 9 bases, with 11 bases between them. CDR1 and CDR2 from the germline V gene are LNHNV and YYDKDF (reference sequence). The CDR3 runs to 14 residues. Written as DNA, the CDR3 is TGTGCCACCAGCAGAGATGTTGGGCCGCGGGAGCTGTTTTTT. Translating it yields CATSRDVGPRELFF.

The CDR3: CASTLTGDSGNTIYF. The CDR3 nucleotides are TGTGCCAGCACTCTGACAGGGGACTCTGGAAACACCATATATTTT. This rearrangement joins TRBV6-1 to TRBJ1-3; 8 bases align to TRBD1. The length of the CDR3 is 15 residues. In germline, CDR1 is MNHNS, CDR2 SASEGT. V shed 7 bases and J 0 bases; nucleotides not matched to a gene: 5.

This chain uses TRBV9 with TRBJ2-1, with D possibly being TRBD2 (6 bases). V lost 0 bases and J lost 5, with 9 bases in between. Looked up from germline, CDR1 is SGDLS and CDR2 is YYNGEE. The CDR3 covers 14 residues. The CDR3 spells CASSVGGTHNEQFF. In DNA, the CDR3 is TGTGCCAGCAGCGTAGGCGGGACCCACAATGAGCAGTTCTTC.

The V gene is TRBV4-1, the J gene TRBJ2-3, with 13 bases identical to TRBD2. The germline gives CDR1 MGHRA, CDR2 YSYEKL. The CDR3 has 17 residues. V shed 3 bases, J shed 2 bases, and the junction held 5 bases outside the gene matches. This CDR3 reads CASSQPGLAGPTDTQYF. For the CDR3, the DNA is TGCGCCAGCAGCCAGCCGGGACTAGCGGGGCCCACAGATACGCAGTATTTT.

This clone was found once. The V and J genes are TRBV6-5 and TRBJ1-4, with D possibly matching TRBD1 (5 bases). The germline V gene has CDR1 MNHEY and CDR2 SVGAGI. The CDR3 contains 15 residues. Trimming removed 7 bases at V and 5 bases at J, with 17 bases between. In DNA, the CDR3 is TGTGCCAGCATTTCACCCGGGACCGCAAATGAAAAACTGTTTTTT. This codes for CASISPGTANEKLFF.

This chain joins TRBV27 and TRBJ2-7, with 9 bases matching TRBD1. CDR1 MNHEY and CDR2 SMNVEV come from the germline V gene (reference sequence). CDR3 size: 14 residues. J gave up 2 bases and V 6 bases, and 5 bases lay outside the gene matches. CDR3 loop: CASRGGTGPYEQYF. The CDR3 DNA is TGTGCCAGCAGGGGCGGGACAGGGCCCTACGAGCAGTACTTC.

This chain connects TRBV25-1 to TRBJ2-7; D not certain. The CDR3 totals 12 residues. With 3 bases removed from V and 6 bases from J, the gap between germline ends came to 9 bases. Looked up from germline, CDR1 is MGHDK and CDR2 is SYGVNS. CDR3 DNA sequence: TGTGCCAGCAGTGATGTTTCCGCCGAGCAGTACTTC. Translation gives CASSDVSAEQYF.

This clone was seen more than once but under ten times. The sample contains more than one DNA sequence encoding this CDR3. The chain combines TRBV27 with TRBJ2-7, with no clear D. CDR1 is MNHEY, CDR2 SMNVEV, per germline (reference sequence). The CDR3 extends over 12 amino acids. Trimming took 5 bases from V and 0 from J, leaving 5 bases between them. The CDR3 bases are TGTGCCAGCAGTCCGAGCTCCTACGAGCAGTACTTC. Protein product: CASSPSSYEQYF.

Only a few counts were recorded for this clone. CDR3 coding DNA: TGTGCCACGTCGGGAGGGGCGCGGAATGGCTACACCTTC. Its translation is CATSGGARNGYTF. The chain has TRBV28 and TRBJ1-2; tentatively, D is TRBD1 (5 bases). The V gene's germline CDR1 is MDHEN and CDR2 SYDVKM. The CDR3 spans 13 residues. The V end lost 10 bases, the J end lost 6 bases, and 18 bases lay between the germline ends.

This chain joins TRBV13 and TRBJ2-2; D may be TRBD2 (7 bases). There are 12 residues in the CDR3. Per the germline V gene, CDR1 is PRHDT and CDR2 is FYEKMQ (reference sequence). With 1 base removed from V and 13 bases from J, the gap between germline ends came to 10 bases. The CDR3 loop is CASSLVGGPLFF. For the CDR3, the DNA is TGTGCCAGCAGCTTAGTCGGGGGGCCGCTGTTTTTT. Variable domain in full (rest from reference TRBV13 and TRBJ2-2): AAGVIQSPRHLIKEKRETATLKCYPIPRHDTVYWYQQGPGQDPQFLISFYEKMQSDKGSIPDRFSAQQFSDYHSELNMSSLELGDSALYFCASSLVGGPLFFGEGSRLTVL.

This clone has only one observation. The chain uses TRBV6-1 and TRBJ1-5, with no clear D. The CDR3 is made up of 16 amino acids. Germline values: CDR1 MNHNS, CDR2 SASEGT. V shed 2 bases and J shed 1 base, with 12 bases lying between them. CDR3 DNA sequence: TGTGCCAGCAGTGAAAGGGTAGAACTAAGCAATCAGCCCCAGCATTTT. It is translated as CASSERVELSNQPQHF.

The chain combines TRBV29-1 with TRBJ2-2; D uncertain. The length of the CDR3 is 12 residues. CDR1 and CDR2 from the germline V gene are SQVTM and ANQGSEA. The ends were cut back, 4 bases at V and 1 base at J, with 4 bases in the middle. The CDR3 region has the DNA TGCAGCGTTGGGGGGAACACCGGGGAGCTGTTTTTT. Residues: CSVGGNTGELFF.

The CDR3 DNA sequence: TGTGCCAGCCGCGGGACGGAGACTCAAGAGACCCAGTACTTC. Translating it yields CASRGTETQETQYF. The J gene is TRBJ2-5, the V gene TRBV2; weak D call: TRBD2 (6 bases). Germline V gene data show CDR1 as SNHLY and CDR2 as FYNNEI. The CDR3 is 14 amino acids. Trimming shortened V by 8 bases and J by 2 bases, and 15 bases separated the two germline ends. The variable domain in full, with the rest retrieved from reference TRBV2 and TRBJ2-5, is EPEVTQTPSHQVTQMGQEVILRCVPISNHLYFYWYRQILGQKVEFLVSFYNNEISEKSEIFDDQFSVERPDGSNFTLKIRSTKLEDSAMYFCASRGTETQETQYFGPGTRLLVL.